This T cell receptor beta chain was observed in a study of cytomegalovirus exposure and HLA in healthy donors. General study results and limits: In a later analysis, TCR beta V- and J-gene trimming showed a link to a missense DCLRE1C variant. The authors confirmed in vitro that a few CMV-associated chains were specific for CMV antigens.

Use of 60 Vbeta and 13 Jbeta primers characterized the PCR. The table came from immunoSEQ multiplex PCR; TCRdb's copy has only in-frame clones and leaves some out. The sample contains about 210,000 clones, roughly 82% of which appear only once. This clone was counted once. Its target is not known. The germline V gene encodes CDR1 SGHRS and CDR2 YFSETQ. V was shortened by 0 bases and J by 0 bases, with 13 bases between the two germline ends. CDR3 size: 17 residues. This TCR was recovered from a man aged 35-49 years in good health and CMV-seropositive. This chain uses TRBV5-1 with TRBJ2-1; possible D gene TRBD1, 6 bases. Sequenced: PBMCs. The CDR3 here is CASSLGSTGISYNEQFF. CDR3 DNA sequence: TGCGCCAGCAGCTTGGGGTCTACAGGGATCTCCTACAATGAGCAGTTCTTC. Together with reference TRBV5-1 and TRBJ2-1, the CDR3 gives the full variable domain: KAGVTQTPRYLIKTRGQQVTLSCSPISGHRSVSWYQQTPGQGLQFLFEYFSETQRNKGNFPGRFSGRQFSNSRSEMNVSTLELGDSALYLCASSLGSTGISYNEQFFGPGTRLTVL.